This record looks at one T cell receptor beta chain sequence and its context. The data originate from a study of blood T cell repertoires in COVID-19. At the level of the study: Some COVID-19 samples were acute and others convalescent; all came from the United States, Italy and Spain. Sources were T cells, B-cell-depleted T cells, or PBMCs; the material itself was cDNA or gDNA.

Sequenced by immunoSEQ multiplex PCR; TCRdb stores in-frame clones only, minus some. The sample carries some 150,000 clones, around nine tenths recorded once. Trimming stripped 2 bases from V and 1 base from J, with 10 bases between. The CDR3 sequence is 14 residues long. Germline V lookup: CDR1 SGHNT, CDR2 YYREEE (reference sequence). The genes are TRBV5-4 and TRBJ2-7; no firm D call. The sample was peripheral blood. This TCR was recovered from a woman in her sixties or seventies with acute or convalescent COVID-19. For the CDR3, the DNA is TGTGCCAGCAGCTTTCTCCCAGAATCCTACGAGCAGTACGTC. It codes for CASSFLPESYEQYV.